One and the same sample provided the 25 T cell receptor beta chains below, sequenced in a study of Tregs in tolerant kidney transplant recipients. These receptors have no identified antigens. Profiling relied on immunoSEQ multiplex PCR, and the TCRdb table lists in-frame clones only, not all of them. The table has fewer than 45,000 clones, roughly 95% seen once. Sequencing was carried out using Tregs from blood cultured with allogeneic cells. Source of these receptors: a human donor in good health.

The V call is TRBV19, the J call TRBJ2-3, with a possible D match to TRBD2 (5 bases). Trimming removed 0 bases from V and 3 bases from J, with 19 bases in between. CDR1 and CDR2 (germline): LNHDA, SQIVND (reference sequence). The CDR3 length is 18 residues. CDR3 DNA sequence: TGTGCCAGTAGTATAGATATGTTCCGTAACGGGATTACAGATACGCAGTATTTT. It codes for CASSIDMFRNGITDTQYF.

V usage is TRBV4-1 and J usage is TRBJ1-3, with D unresolved. This CDR3 is built from 16 residues. Trimming cost V 1 base and J 2 bases, with 12 bases left between them. Germline values: CDR1 MGHRA, CDR2 YSYEKL. The CDR3 spells CASSQVWAGAGNTIYF. DNA for the CDR3: TGCGCCAGCAGCCAAGTATGGGCAGGAGCTGGAAACACCATATATTTT.

The V and J genes are TRBV7-2 and TRBJ2-2, with 14 bases that match TRBD2. Germline values: CDR1 SGHTA, CDR2 FQGNSA. The CDR3 contains 17 residues. V was clipped by 6 bases and J by 10 bases; unmatched bases: 13. The CDR3 loop is CASRQAGTSGRRVELFF. CDR3 nucleotide sequence: TGTGCCAGCAGGCAGGCAGGGACTAGCGGGAGAAGGGTGGAGCTGTTTTTT.

This clone was seen once. The chain uses TRBV29-1 and TRBJ2-3; TRBD1 is a possible D gene (6 bases). Trimming pared 4 bases from V and 4 bases from J, leaving 15 bases between. The CDR3 runs to 14 residues. CDR1 and CDR2 from the germline V gene are SQVTM and ANQGSEA. CDR3 amino acids: CSVGGGDFADTQYF. The CDR3 bases are TGCAGCGTTGGTGGGGGCGATTTCGCAGATACGCAGTATTTT.

This clone has only one observation. This chain joins TRBV11-2 and TRBJ2-7; D not resolved. The germline CDR1 and CDR2 sequences are SGHAT and FQNNGV. V was pared by 2 bases and J by 2 bases, with 10 bases between. The CDR3 sequence is 14 residues long. In DNA, the CDR3 is TGTGCCAGCAGCTTACTAGGTACAGCCTACGAGCAGTACTTC. It encodes CASSLLGTAYEQYF.

This chain joins TRBV5-1 and TRBJ2-3; perhaps TRBD2 as D (6 bases). Germline CDR1 SGHRS, CDR2 YFSETQ. The V end was cut by 0 bases, the J end by 5 bases, with 10 bases between. CDR3 length: 14 amino acids. The chain's CDR3 is CASSLGQEGDTQYF. The CDR3, as DNA: TGCGCCAGCAGCTTGGGGCAGGAGGGAGATACGCAGTATTTT.

The chain couples TRBV30 to TRBJ1-1; D call uncertain. Deletions cut 7 bases from V and 0 bases from J, with 18 bases between. The length of the CDR3 is 15 residues. Germline V gene data show CDR1 as GTSNPN and CDR2 as SVGIG (reference sequence). The CDR3 loop reads CASFEPERVNTEAFF. The CDR3 DNA reads as TGTGCCTCCTTCGAACCTGAGAGGGTGAACACTGAAGCTTTCTTT.

The chain joins TRBV10-3 to TRBJ2-6, with D possibly TRBD2 on 6 matching bases. In germline, CDR1 is ENHRY, CDR2 SYGVKD. The CDR3 covers 18 residues. V was shortened by 4 bases and J by 3 bases, with 19 bases between the two germline ends. CDR3 nucleotides: TGTGCCATCAGTGGGCGCTTGGGGGGTCCTGGTGGGGCCAACGTCCTGACTTTC. Its protein product is CAISGRLGGPGGANVLTF.

V is TRBV27 and J is TRBJ2-7, with D possibly being TRBD1 or TRBD2 (6 bases each). Looked up from germline, CDR1 is MNHEY and CDR2 is SMNVEV (reference sequence). Trimming cost V 3 bases and J 2 bases, with 11 bases left between them. This CDR3 region has 14 residues. DNA of the CDR3: TGTGCCAGCAGTTTTGACAGGAGGGCCTACGAGCAGTACTTC. It yields the protein CASSFDRRAYEQYF.

The chain links TRBV11-3 to TRBJ1-2; D might be TRBD1 (5 bases). The CDR3 loop spans 15 amino acids. Deletions cut 6 bases from V and 1 base from J, with 15 bases between. CDR1 is SGHNT, CDR2 YENEEA, per germline. CDR3: CASRGGAALNYGYTF. The DNA for the CDR3 is TGTGCCAGCAGAGGAGGGGCAGCGCTTAACTATGGCTACACCTTC.

V gene TRBV18 combines with J gene TRBJ2-3; D might be TRBD1 (6 bases). The CDR3 is 15 amino acids. From germline, CDR1 is KGHSH and CDR2 LQKENI. The V end was cut by 4 bases, the J end by 2 bases, with 13 bases between. For the CDR3, the DNA is TGTGCCAGCTCACAGGGGGTTTTAAACACAGATACGCAGTATTTT. The encoded protein is CASSQGVLNTDTQYF. The whole variable domain, remainder taken from reference TRBV18 and TRBJ2-3, is NAGVMQNPRHLVRRRGQEARLRCSPMKGHSHVYWYRQLPEEGLKFMVYLQKENIIDESGMPKERFSAEFPKEGPSILRIQQVVRGDSAAYFCASSQGVLNTDTQYFGPGTRLTVL.

The gene calls are TRBV6-1 and TRBJ1-2; no definite D call. CDR1 is MNHNS and CDR2 is SASEGT in the germline V gene. V lost 7 bases and J lost 0, with 12 bases in between. The CDR3 has 14 amino acids. Written as DNA, the CDR3 is TGTGCCAGCACCCCCTGGGGAGCTAACTATGGCTACACCTTC. This gives the protein CASTPWGANYGYTF.

This chain uses TRBV5-1 with TRBJ1-4; D unclear. Germline V gene data show CDR1 as SGHRS and CDR2 as YFSETQ. CDR3 size: 15 residues. V gave up 5 bases and J gave up 0 bases, with 11 bases separating them. The CDR3 DNA sequence: TGCGCCAGCAGATTTGAGGGAGCAACTAATGAAAAACTGTTTTTT. Its translation: CASRFEGATNEKLFF.

The V gene is TRBV10-2, the J gene TRBJ1-5; unclear D gene. The CDR3 is 13 amino acids. V lost 8 bases and J lost 6, with 14 bases in between. Germline V CDR1 and CDR2: WSHSY, SAAADI. CDR3 nucleotides: TGCGCCAGCCGTAAGATCGAGAGTCAGCCCCAGCATTTT. Its protein is CASRKIESQPQHF.

V gene TRBV18 combines with J gene TRBJ2-3, with unresolved D. CDR1 and CDR2 (germline): KGHSH, LQKENI. The CDR3 contains 13 residues. The germline V and J ends were trimmed by 3 bases and 0 bases, with 4 bases remaining between them. CDR3: CASSPKSTDTQYF. In nucleotides, the CDR3 is TGTGCCAGCTCACCTAAAAGCACAGATACGCAGTATTTT.

The chain employs TRBV7-2 and TRBJ2-2; D unresolved. This CDR3 contains 15 residues. From germline, CDR1 is SGHTA and CDR2 FQGNSA. V was trimmed by 0 bases and J by 1 base, leaving 6 bases between them. The CDR3 nucleotides read TGTGCCAGCAGCTTAGCCGGAGTGAACACCGGGGAGCTGTTTTTT. Encoded protein: CASSLAGVNTGELFF.

This sequence joins TRBV7-9 and TRBJ1-1; D is perhaps TRBD1 (6 bases). The germline V and J ends were trimmed by 7 bases and 5 bases, with 14 bases remaining between them. The CDR3 consists of 13 residues. The germline CDR1 and CDR2 sequences are SEHNR and FQNEAQ (reference sequence). The CDR3 coding sequence is TGTGCCAGCACCCCGGATAGGGGGACTGAAGCTTTCTTT. It translates to CASTPDRGTEAFF.

The chain uses TRBV18 and TRBJ2-7, with 8 bases aligning to TRBD1. Germline CDR1 is KGHSH and CDR2 is LQKENI. With V trimmed by 1 base and J by 2 bases, 4 bases remained unmatched. This CDR3 region has 15 residues. In DNA, the CDR3 is TGTGCCAGCTCACCACGGGACAGGTGGCCCTACGAGCAGTACTTC. This translates into CASSPRDRWPYEQYF.

This chain connects TRBV18 to TRBJ1-1, with unresolved D. The ends were cut back, 3 bases at V and 5 bases at J, with 13 bases in the middle. The CDR3 spans 14 residues. The germline V gene encodes CDR1 KGHSH and CDR2 LQKENI. As DNA, the CDR3 is TGTGCCAGCTCACCGGTCGGATTTGAAACTGAAGCTTTCTTT. The encoded protein is CASSPVGFETEAFF.

J is TRBJ1-1 and V is TRBV7-2; TRBD1 is a possible D gene (5 bases). V was pared by 4 bases and J by 4 bases, with 16 bases between. The CDR3 is 15 residues long. Per the germline V gene, CDR1 is SGHTA and CDR2 is FQGNSA. The CDR3 loop is CASSWQGRFPTEAFF. CDR3 DNA sequence: TGTGCCAGCAGCTGGCAGGGCCGGTTTCCCACTGAAGCTTTCTTT.

V is TRBV18 and J is TRBJ2-7; possible D gene TRBD2, 5 bases. This CDR3 contains 14 residues. V was cut by 4 bases and J by 0 bases, with 10 bases left in between. Looked up from germline, CDR1 is KGHSH and CDR2 is LQKENI. CDR3 DNA sequence: TGTGCCAGCTCACTCGAGGGTAGCTCCTACGAGCAGTACTTC. Its protein product is CASSLEGSSYEQYF.

This chain links TRBV5-1 with TRBJ1-2; 9 nucleotides match TRBD1. Germline V CDR1 and CDR2: SGHRS, YFSETQ. The J segment lost 2 bases and the V segment lost 2 bases, leaving 7 bases of the junction unmatched. The CDR3 has 16 amino acids. The CDR3 region has the DNA TGCGCCAGCAGCTTAACAGGGGGCGGTGGAAACTATGGCTACACCTTC. It translates to CASSLTGGGGNYGYTF.

The chain couples TRBV7-9 to TRBJ2-7; D is uncertain. The CDR3 is 15 residues long. Trimming took off 1 base at V and 5 bases at J, with 15 bases between the two ends. Germline CDR1 SEHNR, CDR2 FQNEAQ (reference sequence). CDR3 residues: CASSLGRRRDDEQYF. CDR3 nucleotides: TGTGCCAGCAGCTTAGGCAGGCGACGCGATGACGAGCAGTACTTC. Variable domain in full (rest from reference TRBV7-9 and TRBJ2-7): DTGVSQNPRHKITKRGQNVTFRCDPISEHNRLYWYRQTLGQGPEFLTYFQNEAQLEKSRLLSDRFSAERPKGSFSTLEIQRTEQGDSAMYLCASSLGRRRDDEQYFGPGTRLTVT.

CDR3 protein: CASSYHGLNEQFF. DNA of the CDR3: TGTGCCAGCAGTTACCATGGCCTGAATGAGCAGTTCTTC. V usage is TRBV6-5 and J usage is TRBJ2-1; the D is unclear. This CDR3 has 13 amino acids. The V end was cut by 2 bases, the J end by 7 bases, with 9 bases between. CDR1 and CDR2 from the germline V gene are MNHEY and SVGAGI.

This chain uses TRBV21-1 with TRBJ1-4; TRBD1 is taken as the D call from the table, unchecked against the DNA. TRBV21-1 is a pseudogene locus. The CDR3 covers 15 residues. CDR3 protein: CASSPRTGINEKLFF. For the CDR3, the DNA is TGTGCCAGCAGCCCCCGGACAGGGATTAATGAAAAACTGTTTTTT.